The 12 T cell receptor beta chains below come from one sample, sequenced in a study of human T cells and chemical hapten exposure (dated by TCRdb to the early 2020s). The method behind the library was RACE. TCRdb shows the sequencer as NextSeq 500. The public sequencing data were trimmed at Q25 with fastp and processed into clonotypes with MiXCR by TCRdb, which kept only in-frame beta chains. Rows matching on CDR3 protein sequence are summarized as one entry with the most common DNA and genes. The sample data list 35,000 to 45,000 distinct CDR3 sequences, and over 10% of these were observed just once. The leading ten clones occupy about 6% of the sample. The time point tag for this specimen amounts to: pre-sensitization, week 0. What this sample's treatment or condition label stands for: therapeutic diphenylcyclopropenone sensitization with weekly scalp DPC. Specimen: whole blood, collected in connection with sensitization to the hapten diphenylcyclopropenone (DPC). These receptors all stem from a woman aged 25 to 45 with alopecia areata. Some clones in this sample may be carry-over from other donors' samples.

This clonotype was seen repeatedly, ten times or more. J is TRBJ2-2 and V is TRBV11-2; unclear D gene. The CDR3 spans 13 residues. The germline CDR1 and CDR2 sequences are SGHAT and FQNNGV. The V and J ends lost 5 bases and 0 bases respectively, with 4 bases between them. As DNA, the CDR3 is TGTGCCAGCAGCGTAGCGAACACCGGGGAGCTGTTTTTT. Protein sequence: CASSVANTGELFF.

The CDR3 DNA is TGTGCCAGCAGCGTAGCTATTAGGGAGACCCAGTACTTC. This encodes CASSVAIRETQYF. The J gene is TRBJ2-5, the V gene TRBV9; no clear D. Per the germline V gene, CDR1 is SGDLS and CDR2 is YYNGEE. With 0 bases removed from V and 5 bases from J, the gap between germline ends came to 8 bases. CDR3 size: 13 residues.

The rearrangement links TRBV6-5 to TRBJ2-7, with D perhaps matching TRBD1 or TRBD2 (5 bases each). V shed 5 bases and J shed 4 bases, with 21 bases lying between them. The CDR3 covers 16 residues. Per the germline V gene, CDR1 is MNHEY and CDR2 is SVGAGI. The CDR3 DNA reads as TGTGCCAGCAGTGGAGGACGCAGCGAAGGGGTATACGAGCAGTACTTC. The encoded protein is CASSGGRSEGVYEQYF.

This clonotype appeared many times. V is TRBV6-5 and J is TRBJ2-5; D is unclear. V lost 7 bases to trimming and J lost 7 bases, with 16 bases between them. Germline CDR1 reads MNHEY; CDR2 reads SVGAGI. The CDR3 loop spans 13 amino acids. This chain's CDR3 is CASTPDLRGTQYF. The CDR3 region has the DNA TGTGCCAGCACCCCAGATCTAAGAGGGACCCAGTACTTC.

This clonotype was seen repeatedly, ten times or more. This rearrangement joins TRBV28 to TRBJ2-1; D possibly corresponds to TRBD2 (5 bases). V shed 3 bases and J shed 9 bases, with 12 bases lying between them. The CDR3 runs 13 residues. Germline V lookup: CDR1 MDHEN, CDR2 SYDVKM. The CDR3 protein is CASSLAGDPEQFF. As DNA, the CDR3 is TGTGCCAGCAGTTTGGCGGGTGACCCTGAGCAGTTCTTC.

This sequence joins TRBV20-1 and TRBJ1-2; no definite D call. The CDR3 is 11 residues long. Deletions cut 2 bases from V and 1 base from J, with 2 bases between. The germline V gene encodes CDR1 DFQATT and CDR2 SNEGSKA (reference sequence). DNA of the CDR3: TGCAGTGCTAGAAGTAACTATGGCTACACCTTC. As protein: CSARSNYGYTF.

This clonotype was seen a few times. The chain employs TRBV27 and TRBJ2-1; 10 bases fit TRBD1. The trim removed 5 bases at V and 15 bases at J, leaving 10 bases unmatched. The germline gives CDR1 MNHEY, CDR2 SMNVEV (reference sequence). There are 13 residues in the CDR3. CDR3 DNA: TGTGCCAGCAGTCCTTTGTCGGGACAGGGGAGGTTCTTC. As protein: CASSPLSGQGRFF.

This clonotype was detected many times. The V gene is TRBV5-8, the J gene TRBJ1-5; D perhaps matches TRBD1 (5 bases). Trimming took 4 bases from V and 7 from J, leaving 12 bases between them. The CDR3 is made up of 13 amino acids. In germline, CDR1 is SGHTS, CDR2 YDEGEE. The CDR3: CASSQRGGQPQHF. The CDR3 DNA reads TGTGCCAGCAGCCAAAGGGGAGGCCAGCCCCAGCATTTT.

With respect to this clonotype: A much larger clone is a single base away; this may be a read error. The chain uses TRBV12-3 or TRBV12-4 and TRBJ1-2; unclear D gene. The CDR3 consists of 13 residues. The CDR3 loop is CASSFAANYSYTF. In DNA form, the CDR3 reads TGTGCCAGCAGTTTCGCGGCAAACTATAGCTACACCTTC.

The genes are TRBV6-7 and TRBJ1-4; 9 positions match TRBD1. TRBV6-7 is annotated as an ORF whose role is uncertain. The J segment lost 2 bases and the V segment lost 7 bases, leaving 20 bases of the junction unmatched. The length of the CDR3 is 20 residues. CDR3 sequence reads: CASISAWDRVLTATNEKLFF. The DNA of the CDR3 is TGTGCCAGCATTAGCGCCTGGGACAGGGTATTGACGGCGACTAATGAAAAACTGTTTTTT.

There are many counts of this clonotype. V usage is TRBV29-1 and J usage is TRBJ2-3; 7 nucleotides align to TRBD2. The CDR3 contains 14 residues. CDR1 SQVTM and CDR2 ANQGSEA come from the germline V gene. Trimming at V came to 4 bases and at J to 5 bases, leaving 9 bases not matched to a gene. CDR3 DNA sequence: TGCAGCGTTGGAAGTCGCGGGAGCGTAGATACGCAGTATTTT. It translates to CSVGSRGSVDTQYF.

This clonotype came up many times. The gene calls are TRBV4-1 and TRBJ2-1, with TRBD2 matching 10 bases. CDR1 is MGHRA and CDR2 is YSYEKL in the germline V gene. The CDR3 has 15 residues. Losses at the gene ends were 6 bases for V and 6 bases for J; bases not matched to a gene: 8. CDR3 coding DNA: TGCGCCAGCAGTGGAGGGCTAGCGGGAGTCAATGAGCAGTTCTTC. It is translated as CASSGGLAGVNEQFF.